The rows below give T cell receptor beta chains drawn from one sample of a study of control samples from healthy donors and cancer patients. TCRdb's copy holds only in-frame clones and misses some; the assay was immunoSEQ multiplex PCR. Among some 89,000 clones, roughly 84% were seen once, and the ten largest hold roughly 2%. Sequencing input: blood. The receptor source for this set is a woman aged 40 to 55 in good health. Both conserved end residues are part of each CDR3. The D gene is left open where the match is weak. Expanded clones get a size class; other rows say once, few or many, or leave the size out.

d_gene | j_gene | v_gene | abundance | CDR3aa | CDR3nt
. | TRBJ1-2 | TRBV29-1 | once | CSVWGGYGYTF | TGCAGCGTTTGGGGGGGATATGGCTACACCTTC
. | TRBJ1-1 | TRBV24-1 | . | CAASQGSTEAFF | TGTGCCGCTTCTCAGGGATCGACTGAAGCTTTCTTT
. | TRBJ1-2 | TRBV30 | few | CAWSLRQVNSFYGYTF | TGTGCCTGGAGCTTACGGCAGGTGAATTCCTTCTATGGCTACACCTTC
. | TRBJ1-1 | TRBV5-1 | . | CASSFTGQNTEAFF | TGCGCCAGCAGCTTCACAGGGCAGAACACTGAAGCTTTCTTT
. | TRBJ2-4 | TRBV6-2/TRBV6-3 | . | CASSRLRDGTNIQYF | TGTGCCAGCAGTCGGCTCCGGGACGGTACAAACATTCAGTACTTC
. | TRBJ2-2 | TRBV18 | . | CASSPQGTGELFF | TGTGCCAGCTCACCCCAAGGCACCGGGGAGCTGTTTTTT
TRBD1 | TRBJ1-4 | TRBV6-5 | once | CASSSSRGRGEKLFF | TGTGCCAGCAGTTCTTCTAGGGGGCGCGGTGAAAAACTGTTTTTT
. | TRBJ1-6 | TRBV7-3 | . | CASSLGPRGGNSPLHF | TGTGCCAGCAGCTTAGGCCCCCGGGGAGGTAATTCACCCCTCCACTTT
TRBD1 | TRBJ2-1 | TRBV19 | . | CASWDRHNEQFF | TGTGCCAGTTGGGACAGACACAATGAGCAGTTCTTC
. | TRBJ2-7 | TRBV19 | . | CASSNSAGHPYEQYF | TGTGCCAGTAGTAACTCAGCGGGACACCCCTACGAGCAGTACTTC
TRBD1 | TRBJ2-7 | TRBV11-2 | . | CASSLTGTGVYEQYF | TGTGCCAGCAGCCTGACCGGGACAGGAGTCTACGAGCAGTACTTC
. | TRBJ2-3 | TRBV5-4 | . | CASSFSTDTQYF | TGTGCCAGCAGCTTCTCCACAGATACGCAGTATTTT
. | TRBJ2-5 | TRBV24-1 | . | CATSDVGGYQETQYF | TGTGCCACCAGTGATGTGGGGGGATACCAAGAGACCCAGTACTTC
TRBD1 | TRBJ2-5 | TRBV7-6 | . | CASSASVDRARETQYF | TGTGCCAGCAGCGCCTCCGTCGACAGGGCAAGGGAGACCCAGTACTTC